Listed below are T cell receptor beta chains from one sample, sequenced in a study of blood T cell repertoires in COVID-19. Profiled with immunoSEQ multiplex PCR; TCRdb holds only in-frame clones, not every one. The table has over 300,000 clones, roughly 85% seen once; the top ten hold 7.2%. Sequenced sample: peripheral blood. The receptors originated from a human donor in a cohort sampled during active COVID-19. The conserved cysteine and the conserved F or W are not part of the CDR3 here.

>TRBJ1-2|TRBV29-1
SVSGQGAYGYT
>TRBJ1-1|TRBV30
AWSAGGARAF
>TRBJ1-3|TRBV19
ASRNAAGNTIY
>TRBJ2-2|TRBV5-1
ASSPGQNTGELF
>TRBJ1-2|TRBV5-1
ASSLDRGLGYT
>TRBJ2-7|TRBV3-1/TRBV3-2
ASSHDRGSIYEQY
>TRBJ1-3|TRBV3-1/TRBV3-2
ASSPLISNTIY
>TRBJ2-1|TRBV5-1
ASSLWQGREQF
>TRBJ2-1|TRBV5-1
ASSSGGFGDNEQF
>TRBJ2-2|TRBV4-2
ASSQGRELGTGELF
>TRBJ1-1|TRBV9
ASSVVAGGTAF
>TRBJ2-1|TRBV19
ASSTQPGLAGRFNEQF
>TRBJ2-1|TRBV4-2
ASSPASGGANPNEQF
>TRBJ1-2|TRBV6-6
ASSIQGGYGYT
>TRBJ2-1|TRBV7-6
ASSPDRGYSYNEQF
>TRBJ1-5|TRBV5-6
ARAGQGCQPQH
>TRBJ2-6|TRBV7-8
ASSLTPSGANVLT
>TRBJ1-1|TRBV2
ATTGQAVTEAF
>TRBJ1-2|TRBV18
ASSLTPGQGDYGYT
>TRBJ1-2|TRBV13
ASSLFPDNYGYT
>TRBJ1-3|TRBV6-5
ASRTGENSGNTIY
>TRBJ1-5|TRBV19
ASSILGSNQPQH
>TRBJ1-1|TRBV10-3
AISEGHSDGTEAF
>TRBJ2-5|TRBV5-5
ASSLGLRGGQETQY
>TRBJ1-2|TRBV2
ASRGQIYYGYT
>TRBJ2-7|TRBV12-5
ASGFSQGRDEQY